One sample yielded the 13 T cell receptor beta chains listed below, sequenced in a study of blood T cells in healthy people across ages. The second PCR ran about 6 to 11 cycles with a sample-barcoded 5' primer and J-beta primers. Via MiXCR, TCRdb re-called the 5' RACE reads, giving one row per CDR3 protein. The profile shows more than 900,000 distinct CDR3 sequences, roughly a quarter of them singletons. The same sample was also used in a study of T cells of mothers and their children.

Sequencing used blood. The receptors derive from a girl aged 2 to 10 in good health.

This clonotype was seen more than once but under ten times. The chain combines TRBV15 with TRBJ2-3; 13 nucleotides line up with TRBD2. The length of the CDR3 is 16 residues. Germline lookup yields CDR1 LNHNV and CDR2 YYDKDF (reference sequence). The V gene end was trimmed by 5 bases and the J gene end by 4 bases; junction bases not matched to a gene: 6. Written as DNA, the CDR3 is TGTGCCACCAGCCGAGGAACTAGCGGGGGGGCAGATACGCAGTATTTT. It yields the protein CATSRGTSGGADTQYF.

This sequence joins TRBV9 and TRBJ1-6; 12 nucleotides match TRBD1. From germline, CDR1 is SGDLS and CDR2 YYNGEE. The CDR3 spans 17 residues. With 7 bases clipped from V and 9 bases from J, the junction kept 14 bases outside the gene matches. The CDR3 spells CASRAGTGGWSGSPLHF. CDR3 bases: TGTGCCAGCCGCGCCGGGACAGGGGGCTGGTCGGGTTCACCCCTCCACTTT.

This clonotype was counted between two and nine times. The rearrangement joins TRBV3-1 to TRBJ1-1; no reliable D call. The CDR3 totals 15 residues. The germline V and J ends were trimmed by 0 bases and 0 bases, with 8 bases remaining between them. CDR1 is LGHDT and CDR2 is YNNKEL in the germline V gene (reference sequence). CDR3 in amino acids: CASSQDDGLNTEAFF. The CDR3 region has the DNA TGTGCCAGCAGCCAAGATGACGGCCTGAACACTGAAGCTTTCTTT.

This clonotype was counted a single time. This sequence joins TRBV7-3 and TRBJ2-3; 8 bases agree with TRBD2. Germline CDR1 and CDR2: SGHTA and FQGTGA. The V and J ends lost 2 bases and 0 bases, in that order; junction bases with no gene match: 16. The CDR3 runs to 20 residues. The DNA of the CDR3 is TGTGCCAGCAGCTTACTACCGGCGGGAGGCTATGGGCCTAGCACAGATACGCAGTATTTT. This translates into CASSLLPAGGYGPSTDTQYF.

This rearrangement joins TRBV6-1 to TRBJ2-5; 10 bases line up with TRBD2. Trimming took 6 bases from V and 4 from J; bases not matched to a gene: 2. The CDR3 length is 13 residues. Looked up from germline, CDR1 is MNHNS and CDR2 is SASEGT. The CDR3: CASRGLALETQYF. CDR3 DNA sequence: TGTGCCAGCAGGGGACTAGCGTTAGAGACCCAGTACTTC.

This clonotype was seen a few times. The chain links TRBV20-1 to TRBJ2-1, with D perhaps matching TRBD1 (6 bases). Germline CDR1 and CDR2: DFQATT and SNEGSKA (reference sequence). The V gene lost 1 base and the J gene lost 3 bases, with 13 bases spanning the gap. The CDR3 length is 15 residues. The CDR3 sequence is CSARVPGAIYNEQFF. The CDR3 nucleotides are TGCAGTGCTAGAGTGCCAGGGGCAATCTACAATGAGCAGTTCTTC.

This clonotype has more than one count but fewer than ten. The V gene is TRBV7-6, the J gene TRBJ1-1; no reliable D call. Germline V CDR1 and CDR2: SGHVS, FNYEAQ. The germline V and J ends were trimmed by 2 bases and 2 bases, with 12 bases remaining between them. There are 15 residues in the CDR3. The DNA for the CDR3 is TGTGCCAGCAGCTTAAACCAGAACGACAACACTGAAGCTTTCTTT. Translation: CASSLNQNDNTEAFF.

This clonotype was seen only a few times. The V gene is TRBV28, the J gene TRBJ2-5; the match to TRBD1 covers 8 bases. Germline loops: CDR1 MDHEN, CDR2 SYDVKM. The CDR3 is 16 residues long. J lost 0 bases, V lost 3 bases, and 6 bases had no gene match. CDR3 residues: CASSFSDRGDQETQYF. The CDR3 region has the DNA TGTGCCAGCAGTTTTTCCGACAGGGGCGACCAAGAGACCCAGTACTTC. Filled out from reference TRBV28 and TRBJ2-5, the complete variable domain reads DVKVTQSSRYLVKRTGEKVFLECVQDMDHENMFWYRQDPGLGLRLIYFSYDVKMKEKGDIPEGYSVSREKKERFSLILESASTNQTSMYLCASSFSDRGDQETQYFGPGTRLLVL.

This clonotype was detected a few times. The rearrangement uses TRBV10-3 and TRBJ2-1; the D gene is possibly TRBD2 (7 bases). The end of the DNA aligns better with TRBJ2-7, so the J call may be wrong. Germline lookup yields CDR1 ENHRY and CDR2 SYGVKD. This CDR3 has 16 amino acids. The CDR3 region is CAIREGWGGISYEQYF. CDR3 DNA: TGTGCCATCAGGGAAGGATGGGGGGGCATCTCCTACGAGCAGTACTTC.

The J gene is TRBJ2-5, the V gene TRBV5-1; the D is unclear. V was pared by 4 bases and J by 3 bases, with 16 bases between. The germline gives CDR1 SGHRS, CDR2 YFSETQ. The CDR3 has 15 residues. The CDR3 region is CASSRGSLDKETQYF. The CDR3 DNA reads as TGCGCCAGCAGCCGTGGATCACTGGATAAAGAGACCCAGTACTTC.

This clonotype was counted a few times. The chain recombines TRBV7-9 with TRBJ2-5, with TRBD1 as a possible D gene (5 bases). Trimming pared 10 bases from V and 0 bases from J, leaving 9 bases between. Germline CDR1 and CDR2: SEHNR and FQNEAQ (reference sequence). CDR3 length: 12 residues. The CDR3 DNA reads TGTGCCACCTGGGGCGACCAAGAGACCCAGTACTTC. Protein: CATWGDQETQYF.

In its sample, this clonotype was seen a few times. J is TRBJ2-1 and V is TRBV20-1, with 9 bases matching TRBD2. The CDR3 covers 15 residues. Germline CDR1 and CDR2: DFQATT and SNEGSKA (reference sequence). Trimming took 0 bases from V and 6 from J; bases not matched to a gene: 6. The CDR3 here is CSARDGAGGRNEQFF. In DNA form, the CDR3 reads TGCAGTGCTAGAGATGGGGCGGGGGGGCGCAATGAGCAGTTCTTC.

This clonotype was picked up a small number of times. The chain carries TRBV7-9 and TRBJ2-3, with TRBD2 matching over 7 bases. The CDR3 extends over 14 amino acids. Per the germline V gene, CDR1 is SEHNR and CDR2 is FQNEAQ (reference sequence). With V trimmed by 11 bases and J by 2 bases, 10 bases remained unmatched. The CDR3 DNA reads as TGTGCCTACGAACGACTAGCCCTCACAGATACGCAGTATTTT. This sequence encodes CAYERLALTDTQYF.